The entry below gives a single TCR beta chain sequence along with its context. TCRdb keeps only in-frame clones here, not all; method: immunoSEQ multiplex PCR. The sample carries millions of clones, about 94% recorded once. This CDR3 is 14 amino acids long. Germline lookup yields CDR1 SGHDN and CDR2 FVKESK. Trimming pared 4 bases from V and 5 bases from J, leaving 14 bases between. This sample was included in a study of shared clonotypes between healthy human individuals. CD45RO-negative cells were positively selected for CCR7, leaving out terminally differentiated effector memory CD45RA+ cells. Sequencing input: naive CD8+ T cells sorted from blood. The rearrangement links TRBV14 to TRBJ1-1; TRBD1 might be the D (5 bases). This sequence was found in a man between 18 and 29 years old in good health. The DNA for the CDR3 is TGTGCCAGCAGCCTCTCGAGGGGAATGACTGAAGCTTTCTTT. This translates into CASSLSRGMTEAFF.